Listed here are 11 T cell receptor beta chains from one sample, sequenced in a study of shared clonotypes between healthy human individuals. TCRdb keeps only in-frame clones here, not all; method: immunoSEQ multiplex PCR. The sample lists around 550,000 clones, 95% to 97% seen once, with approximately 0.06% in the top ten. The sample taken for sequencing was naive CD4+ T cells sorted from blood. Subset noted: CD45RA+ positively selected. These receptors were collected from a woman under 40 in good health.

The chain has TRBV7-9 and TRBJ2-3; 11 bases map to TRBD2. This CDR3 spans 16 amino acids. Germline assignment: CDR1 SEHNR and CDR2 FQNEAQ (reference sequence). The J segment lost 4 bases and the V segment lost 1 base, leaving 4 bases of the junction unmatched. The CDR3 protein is CASSLELAGVSDTQYF. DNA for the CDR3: TGTGCCAGCAGCTTAGAACTAGCGGGAGTTTCAGATACGCAGTATTTT.

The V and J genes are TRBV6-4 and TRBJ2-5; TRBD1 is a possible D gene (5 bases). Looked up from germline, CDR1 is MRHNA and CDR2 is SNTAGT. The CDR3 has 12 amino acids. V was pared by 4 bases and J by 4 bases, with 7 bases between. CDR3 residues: CASSGDRETQYF. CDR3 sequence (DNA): TGTGCCAGCAGTGGAGACAGAGAGACCCAGTACTTC.

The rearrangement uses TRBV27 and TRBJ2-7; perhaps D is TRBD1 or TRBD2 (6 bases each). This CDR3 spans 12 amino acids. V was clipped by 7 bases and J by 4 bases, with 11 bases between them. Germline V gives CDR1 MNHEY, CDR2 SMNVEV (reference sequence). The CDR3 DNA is TGTGCCAGCATCGGGGGCCGGTACGAGCAGTACTTC. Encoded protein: CASIGGRYEQYF.

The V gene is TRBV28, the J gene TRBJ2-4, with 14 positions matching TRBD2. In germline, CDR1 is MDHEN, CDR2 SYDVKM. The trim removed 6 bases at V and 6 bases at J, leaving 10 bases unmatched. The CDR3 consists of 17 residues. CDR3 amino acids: CASSGTSGRPGVNIQYF. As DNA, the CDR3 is TGTGCCAGCAGCGGGACTAGCGGGAGACCCGGCGTAAACATTCAGTACTTC.

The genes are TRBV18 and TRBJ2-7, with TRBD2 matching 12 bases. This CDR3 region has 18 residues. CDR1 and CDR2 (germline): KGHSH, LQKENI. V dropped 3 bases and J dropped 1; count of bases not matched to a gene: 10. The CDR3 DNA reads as TGTGCCAGCTCACCCCTAGGACTAGCGGGAAAGGTATCCTACGAGCAGTACTTC. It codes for CASSPLGLAGKVSYEQYF. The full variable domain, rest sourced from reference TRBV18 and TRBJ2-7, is NAGVMQNPRHLVRRRGQEARLRCSPMKGHSHVYWYRQLPEEGLKFMVYLQKENIIDESGMPKERFSAEFPKEGPSILRIQQVVRGDSAAYFCASSPLGLAGKVSYEQYFGPGTRLTVT.

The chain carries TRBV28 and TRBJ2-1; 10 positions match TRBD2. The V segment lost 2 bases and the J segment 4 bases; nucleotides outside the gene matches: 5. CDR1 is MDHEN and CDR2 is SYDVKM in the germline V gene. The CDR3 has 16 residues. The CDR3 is CASSLLWTSGYNEQFF. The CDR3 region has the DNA TGTGCCAGCAGTTTACTGTGGACTAGCGGATACAATGAGCAGTTCTTC.

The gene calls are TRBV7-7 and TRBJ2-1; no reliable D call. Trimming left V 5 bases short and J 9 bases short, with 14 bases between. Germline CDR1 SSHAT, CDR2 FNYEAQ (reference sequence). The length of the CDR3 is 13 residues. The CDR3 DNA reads TGTGCCAGCAGCCAAAGGATCGATGGTGAGCAGTTCTTC. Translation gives CASSQRIDGEQFF. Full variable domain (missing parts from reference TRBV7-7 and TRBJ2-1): GAGVSQSPRYKVTKRGQDVTLRCDPISSHATLYWYQQALGQGPEFLTYFNYEAQPDKSGLPSDRFSAERPEGSISTLTIQRTEQRDSAMYRCASSQRIDGEQFFGPGTRLTVL.

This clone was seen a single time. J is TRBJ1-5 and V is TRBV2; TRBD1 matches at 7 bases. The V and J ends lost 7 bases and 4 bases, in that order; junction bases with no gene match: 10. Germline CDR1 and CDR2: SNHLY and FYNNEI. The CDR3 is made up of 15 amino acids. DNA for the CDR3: TGTGCCAGCAAGCCCACGACAGGGTTTAATCAGCCCCAGCATTTT. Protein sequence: CASKPTTGFNQPQHF. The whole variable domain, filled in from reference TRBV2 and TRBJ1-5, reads EPEVTQTPSHQVTQMGQEVILRCVPISNHLYFYWYRQILGQKVEFLVSFYNNEISEKSEIFDDQFSVERPDGSNFTLKIRSTKLEDSAMYFCASKPTTGFNQPQHFGDGTRLSIL.

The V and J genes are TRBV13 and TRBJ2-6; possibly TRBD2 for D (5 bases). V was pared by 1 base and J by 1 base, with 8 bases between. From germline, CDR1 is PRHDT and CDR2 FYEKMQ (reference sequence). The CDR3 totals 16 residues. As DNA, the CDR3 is TGTGCCAGCAGCTTAGAGGGAGTTTCTGGGGCCAACGTCCTGACTTTC. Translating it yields CASSLEGVSGANVLTF.

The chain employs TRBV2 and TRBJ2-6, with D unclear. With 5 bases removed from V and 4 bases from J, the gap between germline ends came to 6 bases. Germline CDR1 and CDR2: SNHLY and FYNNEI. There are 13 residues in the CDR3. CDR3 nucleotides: TGTGCCAGCAGTAGAGTAGGGGCCAACGTCCTGACTTTC. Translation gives CASSRVGANVLTF. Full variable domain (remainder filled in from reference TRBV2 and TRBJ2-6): EPEVTQTPSHQVTQMGQEVILRCVPISNHLYFYWYRQILGQKVEFLVSFYNNEISEKSEIFDDQFSVERPDGSNFTLKIRSTKLEDSAMYFCASSRVGANVLTFGAGSRLTVL.

In DNA form, the CDR3 reads TGTGCCAGTAGTACGACAGGGGGCGCGGGTAATCAGCCCCAGCATTTT. Encoded protein: CASSTTGGAGNQPQHF. The chain employs TRBV19 and TRBJ1-5; 10 bases are shared with TRBD1. CDR3 size: 16 residues. Trimming at V came to 4 bases and at J to 4 bases, leaving 7 bases not matched to a gene. The germline gives CDR1 LNHDA, CDR2 SQIVND (reference sequence).